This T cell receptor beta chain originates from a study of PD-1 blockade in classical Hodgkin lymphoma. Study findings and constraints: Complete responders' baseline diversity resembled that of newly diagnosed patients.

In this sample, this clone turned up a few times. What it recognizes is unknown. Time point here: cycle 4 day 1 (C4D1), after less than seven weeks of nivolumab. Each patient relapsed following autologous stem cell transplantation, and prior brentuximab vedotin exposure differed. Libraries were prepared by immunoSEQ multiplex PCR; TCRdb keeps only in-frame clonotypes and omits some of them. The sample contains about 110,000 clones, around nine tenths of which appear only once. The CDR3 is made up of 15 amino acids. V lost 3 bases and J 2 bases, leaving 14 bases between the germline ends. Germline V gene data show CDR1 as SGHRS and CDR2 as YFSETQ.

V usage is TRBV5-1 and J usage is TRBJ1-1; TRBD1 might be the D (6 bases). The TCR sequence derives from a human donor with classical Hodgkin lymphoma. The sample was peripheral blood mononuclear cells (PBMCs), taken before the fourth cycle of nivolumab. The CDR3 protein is CASSSDGQFNTEAFF. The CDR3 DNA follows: TGCGCCAGCAGCTCGGATGGACAGTTCAACACTGAAGCTTTCTTT. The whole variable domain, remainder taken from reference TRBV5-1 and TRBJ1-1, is KAGVTQTPRYLIKTRGQQVTLSCSPISGHRSVSWYQQTPGQGLQFLFEYFSETQRNKGNFPGRFSGRQFSNSRSEMNVSTLELGDSALYLCASSSDGQFNTEAFFGQGTRLTVV.